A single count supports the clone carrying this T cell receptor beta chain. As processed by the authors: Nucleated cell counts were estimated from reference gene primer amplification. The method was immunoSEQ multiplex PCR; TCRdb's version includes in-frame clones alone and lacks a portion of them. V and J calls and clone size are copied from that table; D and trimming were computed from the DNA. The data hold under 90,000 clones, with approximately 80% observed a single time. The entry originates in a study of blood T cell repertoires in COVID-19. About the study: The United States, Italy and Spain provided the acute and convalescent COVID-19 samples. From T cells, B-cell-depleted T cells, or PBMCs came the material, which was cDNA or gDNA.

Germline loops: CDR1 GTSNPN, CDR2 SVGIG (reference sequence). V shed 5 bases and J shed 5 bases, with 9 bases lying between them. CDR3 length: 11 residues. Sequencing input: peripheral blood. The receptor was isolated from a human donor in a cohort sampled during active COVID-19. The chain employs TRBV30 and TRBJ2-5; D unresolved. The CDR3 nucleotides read TGTGCCTGGGGCCCCCGGGAGACCCAGTACTTC. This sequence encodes CAWGPRETQYF.